These 3 T cell receptor beta chains were sequenced from one sample in a study of blood T cell repertoires in COVID-19. Sequencing used immunoSEQ multiplex PCR; TCRdb keeps in-frame clones, though not all of them. Found here are about 150,000 clones, 84% of them singletons; the top ten hold over 12%. What was sequenced was peripheral blood. The receptors stem from a man aged 18 to 30 with active or convalescent COVID-19.

This chain uses TRBV6-5 with TRBJ2-5; D is perhaps TRBD2 (5 bases). CDR3 length: 14 residues. The V gene lost 6 bases and the J gene lost 0 bases, with 11 bases spanning the gap. Looked up from germline, CDR1 is MNHEY and CDR2 is SVGAGI. The CDR3 DNA reads as TGTGCCAGCAGCAAACCAGCGGACCAAGAGACCCAGTACTTC. It translates to CASSKPADQETQYF.

The chain is built from TRBV11-3 and TRBJ1-1; 7 nucleotides match TRBD1. Trimming cost V 5 bases and J 1 base; bases outside gene matches: 4. There are 14 residues in the CDR3. CDR1 and CDR2 from the germline V gene are SGHNT and YENEEA. The CDR3 sequence: CASSRQGTNTEAFF. CDR3 in DNA: TGTGCCAGCAGCCGACAGGGCACGAACACTGAAGCTTTCTTT. Using reference TRBV11-3 and TRBJ1-1 for the parts outside the CDR3, the full variable domain is EAGVVQSPRYKIIEKKQPVAFWCNPISGHNTLYWYLQNLGQGPELLIRYENEEAVDDSQLPKDRFSAERLKGVDSTLKIQPAELGDSAVYLCASSRQGTNTEAFFGQGTRLTVV.

The genes are TRBV18 and TRBJ2-3; 9 positions agree with TRBD2. Germline V lookup: CDR1 KGHSH, CDR2 LQKENI. This CDR3 contains 12 residues. Trimming at V came to 8 bases and at J to 10 bases, leaving 7 bases not matched to a gene. Here the CDR3 reads CASNSGSGAQYF. For the CDR3, the DNA is TGTGCCAGCAATAGCGGGAGTGGAGCGCAGTATTTT.